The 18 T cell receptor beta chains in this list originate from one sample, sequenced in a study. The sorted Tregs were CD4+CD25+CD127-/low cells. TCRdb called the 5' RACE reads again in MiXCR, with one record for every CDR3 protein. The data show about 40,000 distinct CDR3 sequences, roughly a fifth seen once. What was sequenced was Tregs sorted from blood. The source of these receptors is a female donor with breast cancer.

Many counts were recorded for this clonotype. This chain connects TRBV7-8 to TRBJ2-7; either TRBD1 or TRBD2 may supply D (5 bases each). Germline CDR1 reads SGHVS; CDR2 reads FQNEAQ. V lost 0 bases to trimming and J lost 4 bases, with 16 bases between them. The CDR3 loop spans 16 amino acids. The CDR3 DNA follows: TGTGCCAGCAGCTTAGCGGAGTTTGTCAGGGAGTACGAGCAGTACTTC. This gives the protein CASSLAEFVREYEQYF.

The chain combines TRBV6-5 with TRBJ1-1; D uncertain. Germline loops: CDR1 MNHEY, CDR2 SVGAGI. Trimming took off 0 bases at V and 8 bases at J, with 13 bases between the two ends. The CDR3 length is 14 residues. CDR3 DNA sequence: TGTGCCAGCAGTTACTCGAAGCAAGGTTGGGAAGCTTTCTTT. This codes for CASSYSKQGWEAFF.

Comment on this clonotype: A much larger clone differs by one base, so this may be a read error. The CDR3 is CASSLRVGEQFF. Written as DNA, the CDR3 is TGCGCCAGCAGCTTGCGGGTGGGTGAGCAGTTCTTC. J is TRBJ2-1 and V is TRBV5-1, with D unclear. Germline V gene sequence: CDR1 SGHRS, CDR2 YFSETQ. Trimming shortened V by 1 base and J by 9 bases, and 8 bases separated the two germline ends. The CDR3 spans 12 residues.

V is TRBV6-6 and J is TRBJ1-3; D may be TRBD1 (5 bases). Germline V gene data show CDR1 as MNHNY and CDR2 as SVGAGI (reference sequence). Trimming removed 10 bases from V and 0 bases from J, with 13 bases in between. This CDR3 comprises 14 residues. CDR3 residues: CANSIRGSGNTIYF. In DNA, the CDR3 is TGTGCCAACTCGATAAGGGGCTCTGGAAACACCATATATTTT.

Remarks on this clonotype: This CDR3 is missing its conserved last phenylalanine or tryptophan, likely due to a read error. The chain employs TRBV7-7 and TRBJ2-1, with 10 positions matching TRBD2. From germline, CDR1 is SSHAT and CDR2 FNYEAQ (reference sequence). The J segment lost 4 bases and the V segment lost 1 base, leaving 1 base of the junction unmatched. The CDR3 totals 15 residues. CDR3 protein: CASSLGTSGYNEQFL. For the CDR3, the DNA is TGTGCCAGCAGCTTAGGGACTAGCGGATACAATGAGCAGTTCCTC.

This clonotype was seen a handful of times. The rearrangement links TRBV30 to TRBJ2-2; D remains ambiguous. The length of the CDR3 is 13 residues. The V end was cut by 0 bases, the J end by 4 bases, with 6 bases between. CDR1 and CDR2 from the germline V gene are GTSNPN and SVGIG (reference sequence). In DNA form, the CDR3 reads TGTGCCTGGAGTGTATCCACCACCGGGGAGCTGTTTTTT. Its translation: CAWSVSTTGELFF.

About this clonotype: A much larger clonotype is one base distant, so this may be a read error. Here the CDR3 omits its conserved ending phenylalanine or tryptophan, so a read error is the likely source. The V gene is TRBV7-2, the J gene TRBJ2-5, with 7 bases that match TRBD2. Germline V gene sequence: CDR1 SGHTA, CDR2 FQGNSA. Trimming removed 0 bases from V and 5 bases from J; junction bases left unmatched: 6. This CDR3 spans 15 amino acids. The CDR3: CASSLAVGAGETQYL. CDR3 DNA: TGTGCCAGCAGCTTAGCGGTGGGAGCGGGGGAGACCCAGTACCTC.

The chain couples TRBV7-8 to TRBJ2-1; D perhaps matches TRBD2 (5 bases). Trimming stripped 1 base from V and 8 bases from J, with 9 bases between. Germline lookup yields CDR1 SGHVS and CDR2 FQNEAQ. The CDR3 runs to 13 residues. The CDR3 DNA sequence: TGTGCCAGCAGCTTAGGAGCGCGGGATGAGCAGTTCTTC. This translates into CASSLGARDEQFF.

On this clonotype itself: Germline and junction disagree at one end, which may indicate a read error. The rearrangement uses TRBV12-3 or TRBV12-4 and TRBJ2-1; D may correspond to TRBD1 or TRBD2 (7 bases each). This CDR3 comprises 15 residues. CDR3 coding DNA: TGTGCCGGCAGGGGGGGGCCTGGTTCCTACAATGAGCAGTTCTTC. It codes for CAGRGGPGSYNEQFF.

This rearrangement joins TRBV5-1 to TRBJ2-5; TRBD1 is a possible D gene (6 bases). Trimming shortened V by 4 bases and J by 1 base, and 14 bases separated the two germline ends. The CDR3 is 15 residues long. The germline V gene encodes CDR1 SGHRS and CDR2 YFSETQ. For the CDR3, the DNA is TGCGCCAGCAGCGAGCGGACAGACTCCCAAGAGACCCAGTACTTC. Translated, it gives CASSERTDSQETQYF.

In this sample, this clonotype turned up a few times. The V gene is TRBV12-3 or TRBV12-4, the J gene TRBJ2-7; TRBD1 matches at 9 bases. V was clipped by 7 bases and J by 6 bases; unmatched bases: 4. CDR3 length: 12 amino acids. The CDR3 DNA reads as TGTGCCAGCAAAGGACAGGGGCGCGAGCAGTACTTC. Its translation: CASKGQGREQYF.

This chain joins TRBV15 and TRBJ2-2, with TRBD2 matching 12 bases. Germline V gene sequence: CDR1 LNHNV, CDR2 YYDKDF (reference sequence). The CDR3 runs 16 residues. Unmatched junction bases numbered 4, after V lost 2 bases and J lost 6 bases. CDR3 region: CATSRLAGGRPGELFF. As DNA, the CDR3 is TGTGCCACCAGCAGACTAGCGGGAGGGCGCCCCGGGGAGCTGTTTTTT. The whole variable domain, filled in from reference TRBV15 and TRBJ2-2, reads DAMVIQNPRYQVTQFGKPVTLSCSQTLNHNVMYWYQQKSSQAPKLLFHYYDKDFNNEADTPDNFQSRRPNTSFCFLDIRSPGLGDTAMYLCATSRLAGGRPGELFFGEGSRLTVL.

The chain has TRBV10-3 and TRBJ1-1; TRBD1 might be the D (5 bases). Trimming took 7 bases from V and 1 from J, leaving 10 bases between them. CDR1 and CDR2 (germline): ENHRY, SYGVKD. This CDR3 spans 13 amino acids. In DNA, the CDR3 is TGTGCCATCATGGGACGTACGAACACTGAAGCTTTCTTT. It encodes CAIMGRTNTEAFF.

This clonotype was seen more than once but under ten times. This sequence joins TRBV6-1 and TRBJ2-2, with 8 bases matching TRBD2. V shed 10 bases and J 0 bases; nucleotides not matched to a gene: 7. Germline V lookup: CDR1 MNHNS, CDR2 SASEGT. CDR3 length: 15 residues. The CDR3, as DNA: TGTGCCACCCCCCTGGGACTAGCGAACACCGGGGAGCTGTTTTTT. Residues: CATPLGLANTGELFF.

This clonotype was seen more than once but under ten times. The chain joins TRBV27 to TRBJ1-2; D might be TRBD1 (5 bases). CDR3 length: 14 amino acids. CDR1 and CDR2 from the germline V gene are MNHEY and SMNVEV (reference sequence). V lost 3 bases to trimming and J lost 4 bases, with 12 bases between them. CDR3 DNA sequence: TGTGCCAGCAGTTTGCGAGGGGCCGGCTATGGCTACACCTTC. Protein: CASSLRGAGYGYTF.

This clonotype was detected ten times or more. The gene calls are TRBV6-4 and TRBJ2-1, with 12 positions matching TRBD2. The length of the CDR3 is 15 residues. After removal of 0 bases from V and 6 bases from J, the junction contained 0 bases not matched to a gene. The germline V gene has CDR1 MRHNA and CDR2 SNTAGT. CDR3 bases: TGTGCCAGCAGTGACTCGACTAGCGGGAGCAATGAGCAGTTCTTC. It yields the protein CASSDSTSGSNEQFF.

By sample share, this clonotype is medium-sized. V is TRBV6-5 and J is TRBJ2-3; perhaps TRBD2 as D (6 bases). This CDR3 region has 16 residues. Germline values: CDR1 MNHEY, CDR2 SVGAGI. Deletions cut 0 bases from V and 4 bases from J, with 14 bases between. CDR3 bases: TGTGCCAGCAGTTACTCCACCGGGAGCGGTTCAGATACGCAGTATTTT. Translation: CASSYSTGSGSDTQYF.

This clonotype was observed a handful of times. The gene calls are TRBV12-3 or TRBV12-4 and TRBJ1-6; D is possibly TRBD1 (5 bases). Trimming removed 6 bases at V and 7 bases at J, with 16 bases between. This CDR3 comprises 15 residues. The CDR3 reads CASSSGQPENSPLHF. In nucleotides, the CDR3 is TGTGCCAGCAGCTCGGGGCAGCCCGAAAATTCACCCCTCCACTTT.